This T cell receptor beta chain was found in a study of metastatic and nonmetastatic thyroid tumors. Study overall: The authors compared repertoires across blood and tumor or nodule tissue from malignant and benign thyroid patients. Findings and caveats of the study: Malignant tumors reportedly showed significantly higher TCR beta diversity than benign nodules in both blood and tumor.

Original data processing: Clinicopathological groups of papillary thyroid cancer showed CDR3 differences that were used to build a distant-metastasis classifier. TCRdb reanalyzed the PCR reads with MiXCR. The V and J calls were not made by the authors but by TCRdb's processing. This sample has about 18,000 clones; about 20% occur once, and the top ten carry about 17%. To note about this clone: What it binds is unknown.

Every patient underwent thyroid surgery untreated. The CDR3 covers 16 residues. Trimming took 5 bases from V and 12 from J; bases not matched to a gene: 17. CDR1 and CDR2 (germline): MNHNS, SASEGT. The V gene is TRBV6-1, the J gene TRBJ1-5; the match to TRBD1 covers 9 bases. The sequencing sample was made of tumor tissue. The sequence was collected from a female donor with papillary thyroid cancer or a benign thyroid nodule (not recorded which). Some clones in this sample may be carry-over from other donors' samples. CDR3 in amino acids: CASSQPGTGINKHQHF. The CDR3, as DNA: TGTGCCAGCAGTCAACCCGGGACAGGGATCAATAAGCACCAGCATTTT.